These 7 T cell receptor beta chains were sequenced from one sample in a study of beta chain features in type 1 diabetes. Points from the study as a whole: Patients with Type 1 diabetes showed moderately but significantly shorter TCRB CDR3s in all four CD4+ subsets.

These receptors have no identified antigens. The investigators reverse transcribed all of the isolated RNA, so they sequenced expressed TCRB transcripts. Method: immunoSEQ multiplex PCR; TCRdb's copy keeps in-frame clones and lacks some. This sample has over 120,000 clones; approximately 13% occur once, and the top ten carry roughly 1.4%. The specimen sequenced was central memory CD4+ T cells from blood. These receptors all come from a man between 18 and 29 years old with type 1 diabetes.

The table lists this clone with a few counts. The chain employs TRBV7-9 and TRBJ2-5; TRBD1 agrees at 10 bases. The V gene's germline CDR1 is SEHNR and CDR2 FQNEAQ (reference sequence). V shed 3 bases and J 1 base; nucleotides not matched to a gene: 2. The CDR3 is 15 residues long. CDR3 in DNA: TGTGCCAGCAGCTTGACAGGGGGCTTCCAAGAGACCCAGTACTTC. The encoded protein is CASSLTGGFQETQYF.

With regard to this clone: At the DNA level, this CDR3 is encoded by other sequences in the same sample as well. The V gene is TRBV5-1, the J gene TRBJ2-7; 7 bases agree with TRBD1. V dropped 3 bases and J dropped 2; count of bases not matched to a gene: 5. The germline CDR1 and CDR2 sequences are SGHRS and YFSETQ. The CDR3 is 14 residues long. The CDR3 nucleotides are TGCGCCAGCAGCTCCGACAGGGTACCCTACGAGCAGTACTTC. Translation gives CASSSDRVPYEQYF.

The rearrangement joins TRBV6-5 to TRBJ1-1; TRBD1 agrees at 7 bases. The CDR3 has 16 residues. The J segment lost 0 bases and the V segment lost 2 bases, leaving 6 bases of the junction unmatched. Looked up from germline, CDR1 is MNHEY and CDR2 is SVGAGI. Here the CDR3 reads CASSYTTGRMNTEAFF. DNA for the CDR3: TGTGCCAGCAGTTACACGACAGGGCGTATGAACACTGAAGCTTTCTTT.

This clone came up a few times. The gene calls are TRBV7-2 and TRBJ2-1; D call uncertain. Germline V gives CDR1 SGHTA, CDR2 FQGNSA. V shed 1 base and J shed 4 bases, with 14 bases lying between them. This CDR3 region has 16 residues. CDR3 in DNA: TGTGCCAGCAGCTTAGAAGCGTCAGCCCGATACAATGAGCAGTTCTTC. Amino acids: CASSLEASARYNEQFF.

The V call is TRBV18, the J call TRBJ1-5; unclear D gene. This CDR3 spans 13 amino acids. V lost 2 bases and J lost 1, with 3 bases in between. Germline lookup yields CDR1 KGHSH and CDR2 LQKENI. CDR3 in DNA: TGTGCCAGCTCACCAACGAGCAATCAGCCCCAGCATTTT. Its translation is CASSPTSNQPQHF.

This clone came up a few times. The chain employs TRBV29-1 and TRBJ2-7, with D unresolved. Germline V lookup: CDR1 SQVTM, CDR2 ANQGSEA. Trimming removed 0 bases from V and 5 bases from J, with 5 bases in between. The CDR3 has 11 amino acids. The CDR3 nucleotides read TGCAGCGTTGAAGATACGAACGAGCAGTACTTC. This encodes CSVEDTNEQYF.

A few counts support this clone. This chain joins TRBV2 and TRBJ1-1; D gene uncertain. V lost 7 bases to trimming and J lost 0 bases, with 12 bases between them. Germline loops: CDR1 SNHLY, CDR2 FYNNEI. This CDR3 has 14 amino acids. CDR3 protein: CASIRDLMNTEAFF. CDR3 in DNA: TGTGCCAGCATCCGGGATTTAATGAACACTGAAGCTTTCTTT. Full variable domain (remainder filled in from reference TRBV2 and TRBJ1-1): EPEVTQTPSHQVTQMGQEVILRCVPISNHLYFYWYRQILGQKVEFLVSFYNNEISEKSEIFDDQFSVERPDGSNFTLKIRSTKLEDSAMYFCASIRDLMNTEAFFGQGTRLTVV.